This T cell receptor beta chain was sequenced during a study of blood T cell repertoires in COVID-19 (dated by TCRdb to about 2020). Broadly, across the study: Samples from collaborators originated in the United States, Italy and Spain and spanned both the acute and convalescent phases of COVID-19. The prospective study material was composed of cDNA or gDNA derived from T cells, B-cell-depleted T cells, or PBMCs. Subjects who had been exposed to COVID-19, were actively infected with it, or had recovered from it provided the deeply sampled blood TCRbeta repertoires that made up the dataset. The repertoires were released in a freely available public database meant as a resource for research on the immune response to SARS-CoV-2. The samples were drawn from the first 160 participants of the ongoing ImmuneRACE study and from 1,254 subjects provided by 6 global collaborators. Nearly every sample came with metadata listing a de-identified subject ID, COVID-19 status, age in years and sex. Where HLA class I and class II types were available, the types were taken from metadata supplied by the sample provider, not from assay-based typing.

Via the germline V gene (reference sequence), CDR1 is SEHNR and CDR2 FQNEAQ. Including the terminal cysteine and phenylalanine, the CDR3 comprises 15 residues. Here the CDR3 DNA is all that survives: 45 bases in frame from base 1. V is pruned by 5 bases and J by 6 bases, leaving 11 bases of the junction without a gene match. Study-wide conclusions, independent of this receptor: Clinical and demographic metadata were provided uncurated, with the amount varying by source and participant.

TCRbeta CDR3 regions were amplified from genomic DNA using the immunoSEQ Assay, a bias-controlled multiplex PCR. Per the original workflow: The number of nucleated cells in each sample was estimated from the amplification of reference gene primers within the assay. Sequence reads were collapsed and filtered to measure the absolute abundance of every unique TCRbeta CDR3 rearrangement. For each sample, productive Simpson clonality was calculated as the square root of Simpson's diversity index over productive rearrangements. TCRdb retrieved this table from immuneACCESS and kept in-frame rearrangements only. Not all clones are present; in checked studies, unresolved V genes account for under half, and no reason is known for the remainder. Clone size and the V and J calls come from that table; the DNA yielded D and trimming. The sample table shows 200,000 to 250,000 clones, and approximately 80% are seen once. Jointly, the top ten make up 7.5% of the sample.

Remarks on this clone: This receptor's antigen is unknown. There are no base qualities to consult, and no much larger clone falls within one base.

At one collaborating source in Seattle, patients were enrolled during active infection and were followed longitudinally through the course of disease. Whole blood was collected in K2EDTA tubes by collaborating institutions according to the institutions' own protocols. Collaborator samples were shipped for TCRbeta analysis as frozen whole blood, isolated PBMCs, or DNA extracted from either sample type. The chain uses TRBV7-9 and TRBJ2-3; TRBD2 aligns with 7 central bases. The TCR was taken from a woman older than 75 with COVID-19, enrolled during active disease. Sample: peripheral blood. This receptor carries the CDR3 CASSPSGPPLDTQYF. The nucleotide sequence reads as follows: TGTGCCAGCAGCCCTAGCGGCCCTCCTTTGGATACGCAGTATTTT.